Following are 11 T cell receptor beta chains from one sample sequenced in a study of control samples from healthy donors and cancer patients (TCRdb year 2020). Library construction relied on the immunoSEQ multiplex PCR assay. TCRdb re-hosts the immuneACCESS table, in-frame sequences only. Its copies lack some clones; in the studies checked, an unresolved V gene accounts for under half of them, and the cause for the rest is not known. The sample includes tens of thousands of clones, with roughly 90% observed a single time. The ten most abundant clones make up just under 4% of the sample. The sample consisted of blood. The receptor set was obtained from a woman in her 50s in good health.

The chain recombines TRBV6-5 with TRBJ2-3, with a possible D match to TRBD1 (5 bases). V was pared by 6 bases and J by 3 bases, with 13 bases between. The germline gives CDR1 MNHEY, CDR2 SVGAGI. The CDR3 contains 14 residues. DNA for the CDR3: TGTGCCAGCAGGGATGGGGCGAAAACAGATACGCAGTATTTT. Its translation is CASRDGAKTDTQYF.

In this sample, this clone turned up a few times. The rearrangement joins TRBV5-6 to TRBJ1-2; 12 bases are shared with TRBD1. The CDR3 length is 17 residues. Trimming cost V 0 bases and J 6 bases; bases outside gene matches: 9. CDR1 and CDR2 (germline): SGHDT, YYEEEE. The CDR3 DNA reads as TGTGCCAGCAGCTTGGTGGGACAGGGGGCCCGCTATGATGGCTACACCTTC. It specifies CASSLVGQGARYDGYTF.

The V and J genes are TRBV7-9 and TRBJ1-1, with a weak D call TRBD1 (5 bases). The V end was cut by 5 bases, the J end by 1 base, with 8 bases between. CDR3 length: 13 amino acids. Germline assignment: CDR1 SEHNR and CDR2 FQNEAQ (reference sequence). The CDR3 loop is CASSTTANTEAFF. CDR3 in DNA: TGTGCCAGCAGCACGACAGCGAACACTGAAGCTTTCTTT.

The chain uses TRBV3-1 (or the pseudogene TRBV3-2) and TRBJ1-1; D unclear. The CDR3 totals 14 residues. Germline loops: CDR1 LGHDT, CDR2 YNNKEL (reference sequence). Trimming left V 0 bases short and J 0 bases short, with 5 bases between. CDR3 residues: CASSQDTLNTEAFF. DNA for the CDR3: TGTGCCAGCAGCCAAGATACGTTGAACACTGAAGCTTTCTTT.

The chain is built from TRBV9 and TRBJ2-5, with 10 bases identical to TRBD1. Germline lookup yields CDR1 SGDLS and CDR2 YYNGEE. CDR3 length: 15 residues. V lost 3 bases, J lost 5 bases, and 7 bases stayed unmatched. The chain's CDR3 is CASSDDRGLVETQYF. As DNA, the CDR3 is TGTGCCAGCAGCGATGACAGGGGGCTTGTGGAGACCCAGTACTTC.

The V gene is TRBV14, the J gene TRBJ1-2, with D perhaps matching TRBD1 (6 bases). The CDR3 contains 11 residues. The ends were cut back, 6 bases at V and 6 bases at J, with 8 bases in the middle. The germline V gene encodes CDR1 SGHDN and CDR2 FVKESK. This CDR3 reads CASSPGDGYTF. In DNA form, the CDR3 reads TGTGCCAGCAGTCCAGGGGATGGCTACACCTTC.

The chain carries TRBV2 and TRBJ2-3, with TRBD1 matching 10 bases. CDR3 size: 16 residues. Germline CDR1 and CDR2: SNHLY and FYNNEI. V shed 4 bases, J shed 1 base, and the junction held 5 bases outside the gene matches. CDR3 nucleotides: TGTGCCAGCAGTGCATTGGGGACAGGGGGCACAGATACGCAGTATTTT. Translated: CASSALGTGGTDTQYF.

The chain links TRBV9 to TRBJ2-5; 10 nucleotides agree with TRBD2. Germline CDR1 reads SGDLS; CDR2 reads YYNGEE. Germline trimming cut 1 base from V and 6 bases from J; bases unmatched to any gene: 6. The CDR3 covers 15 residues. CDR3 region: CASSVSASGRKTQYF. Here the CDR3 DNA reads TGTGCCAGCAGCGTATCGGCTAGCGGGAGAAAGACCCAGTACTTC. Supplemented by reference TRBV9 and TRBJ2-5, the full variable domain reads DSGVTQTPKHLITATGQRVTLRCSPRSGDLSVYWYQQSLDQGLQFLIQYYNGEERAKGNILERFSAQQFPDLHSELNLSSLELGDSALYFCASSVSASGRKTQYFGPGTRLLVL.

This sequence joins TRBV19 and TRBJ2-1; weak D call: TRBD1 (5 bases). In germline, CDR1 is LNHDA, CDR2 SQIVND (reference sequence). There are 15 residues in the CDR3. The ends were cut back, 6 bases at V and 7 bases at J, with 19 bases in the middle. In DNA form, the CDR3 reads TGTGCCAGTAGCCGCAGCCCAGGGCCGTCTAATGAGCAGTTCTTC. Translating gives CASSRSPGPSNEQFF.

V gene TRBV28 combines with J gene TRBJ1-1; TRBD1 agrees at 7 bases. V shed 6 bases, J shed 3 bases, and the junction held 7 bases outside the gene matches. Germline V CDR1 and CDR2: MDHEN, SYDVKM. CDR3 size: 14 residues. This CDR3 is CASSPRQGYTEAFF. The CDR3 bases are TGTGCCAGCAGCCCGAGACAGGGTTACACTGAAGCTTTCTTT. The whole variable domain, filled in from reference TRBV28 and TRBJ1-1, reads DVKVTQSSRYLVKRTGEKVFLECVQDMDHENMFWYRQDPGLGLRLIYFSYDVKMKEKGDIPEGYSVSREKKERFSLILESASTNQTSMYLCASSPRQGYTEAFFGQGTRLTVV.

The V and J genes are TRBV29-1 and TRBJ2-1, with TRBD1 identical over 8 bases. This CDR3 contains 13 residues. The trim removed 8 bases at V and 4 bases at J, leaving 7 bases unmatched. Per the germline V gene, CDR1 is SQVTM and CDR2 is ANQGSEA. CDR3 DNA sequence: TGCAGCTCCCAGACAGGGGAATACAATGAGCAGTTCTTC. Translated, it gives CSSQTGEYNEQFF.